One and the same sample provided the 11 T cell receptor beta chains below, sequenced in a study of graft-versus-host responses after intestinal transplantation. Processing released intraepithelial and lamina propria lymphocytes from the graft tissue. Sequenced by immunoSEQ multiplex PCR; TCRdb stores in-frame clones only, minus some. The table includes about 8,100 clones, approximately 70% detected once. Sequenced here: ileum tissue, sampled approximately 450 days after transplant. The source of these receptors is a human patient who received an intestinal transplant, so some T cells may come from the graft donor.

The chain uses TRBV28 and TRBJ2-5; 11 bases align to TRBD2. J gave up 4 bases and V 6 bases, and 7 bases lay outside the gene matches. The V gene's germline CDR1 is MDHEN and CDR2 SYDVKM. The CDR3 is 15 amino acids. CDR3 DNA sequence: TGTGCCAGCAGCACACTAGCGGGGGTGGGAGAGACCCAGTACTTC. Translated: CASSTLAGVGETQYF.

The CDR3 region is CASRPAGGTGELFF. CDR3 sequence (DNA): TGTGCCAGCAGACCTGCGGGGGGCACCGGGGAGCTGTTTTTT. V and J are TRBV28 and TRBJ2-2; 8 bases are a match to TRBD2. Germline assignment: CDR1 MDHEN and CDR2 SYDVKM. Germline trimming cut 6 bases from V and 4 bases from J; bases unmatched to any gene: 4. CDR3 size: 14 residues.

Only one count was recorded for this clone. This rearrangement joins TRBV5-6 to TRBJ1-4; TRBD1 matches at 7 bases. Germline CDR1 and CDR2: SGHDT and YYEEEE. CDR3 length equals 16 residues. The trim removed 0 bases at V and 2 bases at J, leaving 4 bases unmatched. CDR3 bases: TGTGCCAGCAGCTTGGTCAGGGGGTTGACTAATGAAAAACTGTTTTTT. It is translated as CASSLVRGLTNEKLFF.

The CDR3, as DNA: TGTGCCATCAGTGACGGGACAGGGAGGTTGGGCCAAGAGACCCAGTACTTC. It specifies CAISDGTGRLGQETQYF. J is TRBJ2-5 and V is TRBV10-3; the match to TRBD1 covers 9 bases. The CDR3 has 17 amino acids. CDR1 is ENHRY and CDR2 is SYGVKD in the germline V gene. The V and J ends lost 3 bases and 1 base, in that order; junction bases with no gene match: 9.

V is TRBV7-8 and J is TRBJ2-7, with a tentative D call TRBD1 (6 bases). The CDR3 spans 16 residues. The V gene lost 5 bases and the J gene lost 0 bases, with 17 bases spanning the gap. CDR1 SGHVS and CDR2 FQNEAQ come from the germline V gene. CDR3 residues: CASSTVGQSSSYEQYF. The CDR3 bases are TGTGCCAGCAGCACCGTAGGACAGTCTAGCTCCTACGAGCAGTACTTC.

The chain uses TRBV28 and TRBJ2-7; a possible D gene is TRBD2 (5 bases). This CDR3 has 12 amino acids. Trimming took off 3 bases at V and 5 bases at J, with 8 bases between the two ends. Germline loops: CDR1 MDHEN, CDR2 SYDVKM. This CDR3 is CASSLFGDEQYV. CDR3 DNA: TGTGCCAGCAGTTTGTTCGGGGACGAGCAGTACGTC.

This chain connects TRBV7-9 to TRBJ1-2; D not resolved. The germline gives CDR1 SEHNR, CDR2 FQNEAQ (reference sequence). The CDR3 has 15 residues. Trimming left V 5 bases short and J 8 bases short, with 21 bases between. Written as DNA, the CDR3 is TGTGCCAGCAGCCTGGGGAAGAGCCCCTATGTAGGCTACACCTTC. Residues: CASSLGKSPYVGYTF.

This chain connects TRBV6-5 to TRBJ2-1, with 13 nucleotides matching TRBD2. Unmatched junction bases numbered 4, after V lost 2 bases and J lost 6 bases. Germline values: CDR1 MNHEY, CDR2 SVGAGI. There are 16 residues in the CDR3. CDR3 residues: CASSYEGLAGVNEQFF. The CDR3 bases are TGTGCCAGCAGTTACGAAGGACTAGCGGGGGTCAATGAGCAGTTCTTC.

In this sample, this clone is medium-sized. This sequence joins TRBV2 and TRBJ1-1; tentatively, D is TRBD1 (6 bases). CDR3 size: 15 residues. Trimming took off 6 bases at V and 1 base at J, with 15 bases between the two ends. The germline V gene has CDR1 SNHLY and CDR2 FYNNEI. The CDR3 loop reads CASSDPGQRNTEAFF. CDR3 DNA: TGTGCCAGCAGCGATCCGGGACAAAGGAACACTGAAGCTTTCTTT.

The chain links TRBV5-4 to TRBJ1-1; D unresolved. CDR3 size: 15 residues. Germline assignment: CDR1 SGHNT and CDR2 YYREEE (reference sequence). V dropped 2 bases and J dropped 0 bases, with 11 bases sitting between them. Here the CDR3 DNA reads TGTGCCAGCAGCTTTAACGGTATATTGAACACTGAAGCTTTCTTT. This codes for CASSFNGILNTEAFF.

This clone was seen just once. CDR3 sequence reads: CATSRGEDEQFF. The CDR3 DNA is TGTGCCACTTCAAGAGGTGAAGATGAGCAGTTCTTC. The chain links TRBV9 to TRBJ2-1; D is ambiguous. Germline-derived CDR1 and CDR2 are SGDLS and YYNGEE. V was cut by 9 bases and J by 8 bases, with 15 bases left in between. The CDR3 loop spans 12 amino acids.